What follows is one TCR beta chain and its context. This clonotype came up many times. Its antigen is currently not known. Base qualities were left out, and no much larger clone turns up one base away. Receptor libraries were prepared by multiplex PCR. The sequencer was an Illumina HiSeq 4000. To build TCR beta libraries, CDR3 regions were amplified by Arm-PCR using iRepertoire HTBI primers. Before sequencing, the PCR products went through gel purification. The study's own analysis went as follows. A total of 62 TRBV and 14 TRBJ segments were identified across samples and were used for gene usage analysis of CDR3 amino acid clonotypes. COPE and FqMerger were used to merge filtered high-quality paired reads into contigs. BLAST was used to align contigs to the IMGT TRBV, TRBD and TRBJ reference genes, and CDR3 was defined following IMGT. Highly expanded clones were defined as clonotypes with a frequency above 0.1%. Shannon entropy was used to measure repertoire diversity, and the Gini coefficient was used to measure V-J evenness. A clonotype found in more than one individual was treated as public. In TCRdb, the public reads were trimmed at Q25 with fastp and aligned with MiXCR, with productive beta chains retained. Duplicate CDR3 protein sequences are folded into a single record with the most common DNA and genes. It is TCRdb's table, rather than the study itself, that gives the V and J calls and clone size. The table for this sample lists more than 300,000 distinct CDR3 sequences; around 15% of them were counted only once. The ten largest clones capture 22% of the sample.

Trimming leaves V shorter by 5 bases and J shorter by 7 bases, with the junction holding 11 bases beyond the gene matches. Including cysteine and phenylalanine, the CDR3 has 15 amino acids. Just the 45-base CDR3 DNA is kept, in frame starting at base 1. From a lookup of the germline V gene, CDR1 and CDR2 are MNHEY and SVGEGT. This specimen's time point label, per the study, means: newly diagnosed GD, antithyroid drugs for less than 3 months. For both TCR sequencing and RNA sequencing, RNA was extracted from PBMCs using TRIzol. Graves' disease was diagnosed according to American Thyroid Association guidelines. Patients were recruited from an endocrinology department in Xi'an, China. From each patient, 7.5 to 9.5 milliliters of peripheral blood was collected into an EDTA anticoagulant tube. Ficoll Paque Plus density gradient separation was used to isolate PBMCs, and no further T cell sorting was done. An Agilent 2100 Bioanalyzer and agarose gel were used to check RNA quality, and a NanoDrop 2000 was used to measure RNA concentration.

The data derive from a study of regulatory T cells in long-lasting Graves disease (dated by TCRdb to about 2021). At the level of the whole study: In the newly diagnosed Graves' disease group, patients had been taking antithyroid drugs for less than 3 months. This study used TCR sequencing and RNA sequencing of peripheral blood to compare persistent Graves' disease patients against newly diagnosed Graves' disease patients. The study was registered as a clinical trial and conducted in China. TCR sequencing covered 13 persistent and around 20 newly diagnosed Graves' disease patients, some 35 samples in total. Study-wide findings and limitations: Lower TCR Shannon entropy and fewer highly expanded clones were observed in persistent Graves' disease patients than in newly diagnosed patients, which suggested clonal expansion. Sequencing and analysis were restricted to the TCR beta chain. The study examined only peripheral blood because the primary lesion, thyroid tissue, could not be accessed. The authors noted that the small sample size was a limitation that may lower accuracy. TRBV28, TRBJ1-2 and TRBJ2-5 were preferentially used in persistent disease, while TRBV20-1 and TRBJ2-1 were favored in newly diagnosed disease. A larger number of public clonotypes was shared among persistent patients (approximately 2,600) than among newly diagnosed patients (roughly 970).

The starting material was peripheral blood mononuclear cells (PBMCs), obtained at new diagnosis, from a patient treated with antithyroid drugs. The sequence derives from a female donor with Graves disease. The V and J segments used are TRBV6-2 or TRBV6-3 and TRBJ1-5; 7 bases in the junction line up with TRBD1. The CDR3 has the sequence CASSELTGRDQPQHF. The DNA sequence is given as TGTGCCAGCAGTGAGTTGACAGGGAGGGACCAGCCCCAGCATTTT.